This passage covers 14 T cell receptor beta chains from one sample sequenced in a study of early T cells in non-severe SARS-CoV-2 infection. Each CDR3 protein is one row after TCRdb ran MiXCR on the 5' RACE reads. The repertoire holds roughly 72,000 distinct CDR3 sequences, with roughly 12% as singletons. Sample: whole blood, taken at baseline. Every receptor here comes from an adult who was a healthcare worker with PCR-confirmed SARS-CoV-2 infection or an uninfected control (not recorded which).

This clonotype has more than one count but fewer than ten. This chain joins TRBV12-3 or TRBV12-4 and TRBJ1-2; TRBD1 is a possible D gene (6 bases). CDR3 length equals 13 residues. Deletions cut 7 bases from V and 5 bases from J, with 14 bases between. CDR3 residues: CASNLDSVYGYTF. In DNA form, the CDR3 reads TGTGCCAGCAACCTGGACAGTGTTTATGGCTACACCTTC.

This chain joins TRBV11-2 and TRBJ1-1; no clear D. Trimming shortened V by 5 bases and J by 1 base, and 14 bases separated the two germline ends. Germline CDR1 is SGHAT and CDR2 is FQNNGV. The CDR3 sequence is 15 residues long. The CDR3 bases are TGTGCCAGCAGCCCCCCCGCGAGCCCGAACACTGAAGCTTTCTTT. Its protein product is CASSPPASPNTEAFF. The whole variable domain, remainder taken from reference TRBV11-2 and TRBJ1-1, is EAGVAQSPRYKIIEKRQSVAFWCNPISGHATLYWYQQILGQGPKLLIQFQNNGVVDDSQLPKDRFSAERLKGVDSTLKIQPAKLEDSAVYLCASSPPASPNTEAFFGQGTRLTVV.

Many counts were recorded for this clonotype. V and J are TRBV27 and TRBJ2-7; 8 bases map to TRBD1. Germline trimming cut 6 bases from V and 1 base from J; bases unmatched to any gene: 8. The CDR3 sequence is 15 residues long. In germline, CDR1 is MNHEY, CDR2 SMNVEV (reference sequence). CDR3 sequence reads: CASRNGQGSSYEQYF. In DNA, the CDR3 is TGTGCCAGCAGGAATGGACAGGGTTCTTCCTACGAGCAGTACTTC.

DNA for the CDR3: TGTGCCAGCAGCTTCGAACCGGTGGGTCAGCCCCAGCATTTT. The encoded protein is CASSFEPVGQPQHF. The chain carries TRBV7-2 and TRBJ1-5; D is unclear. Germline CDR1 is SGHTA and CDR2 is FQGNSA. The V gene lost 3 bases and the J gene lost 6 bases, with 12 bases spanning the gap. The CDR3 has 14 residues.

The chain combines TRBV29-1 with TRBJ2-5, with D perhaps TRBD2 (5 bases). Between the trimmed V and J ends, which lost 7 bases and 5 bases, there was a span of 14 bases. Germline V gene data show CDR1 as SQVTM and CDR2 as ANQGSEA. This CDR3 is 12 amino acids long. The CDR3: CSAATERETQYF. The CDR3 DNA sequence: TGCAGCGCCGCGACCGAGCGGGAGACCCAGTACTTC.

The V and J genes are TRBV5-6 and TRBJ1-4; 10 nucleotides line up with TRBD1. V was pared by 4 bases and J by 5 bases, with 5 bases of the junction left unmatched. Germline V gene data show CDR1 as SGHDT and CDR2 as YYEEEE. The CDR3 has 15 residues. The CDR3 loop reads CASSLMGQGNEKLFF. Here the CDR3 DNA reads TGTGCCAGCAGCCTCATGGGACAGGGGAATGAAAAACTGTTTTTT.

The J gene is TRBJ1-1, the V gene TRBV18; TRBD1 matches at 10 bases. V trimming: 6 bases; J trimming: 1 base; junction bases outside the gene matches: 17. Germline values: CDR1 KGHSH, CDR2 LQKENI. This CDR3 comprises 19 residues. The CDR3 is CASSRIRQGANYKNTEAFF. In DNA form, the CDR3 reads TGTGCCAGCTCCCGAATTAGACAGGGGGCGAATTATAAGAACACTGAAGCTTTCTTT.

This clonotype occurred many times. J is TRBJ2-5 and V is TRBV11-2; D not resolved. The CDR3 totals 13 residues. Trimming shortened V by 5 bases and J by 4 bases, and 11 bases separated the two germline ends. Germline loops: CDR1 SGHAT, CDR2 FQNNGV. The CDR3 protein is CASSEGSTETQYF. In DNA, the CDR3 is TGTGCCAGCAGCGAAGGCAGTACAGAGACCCAGTACTTC. The full variable domain, with the rest looked up from reference TRBV11-2 and TRBJ2-5, is EAGVAQSPRYKIIEKRQSVAFWCNPISGHATLYWYQQILGQGPKLLIQFQNNGVVDDSQLPKDRFSAERLKGVDSTLKIQPAKLEDSAVYLCASSEGSTETQYFGPGTRLLVL.

This chain uses TRBV6-5 with TRBJ2-7; D is uncertain. V shed 2 bases and J shed 0 bases, with 8 bases lying between them. Germline assignment: CDR1 MNHEY and CDR2 SVGAGI. CDR3 length equals 14 residues. CDR3 sequence reads: CASSYAPSSYEQYF. CDR3 bases: TGTGCCAGCAGTTACGCCCCGAGCTCCTACGAGCAGTACTTC.

This clonotype has just a few counts. This rearrangement joins TRBV11-2 to TRBJ1-3, with D hard to call. The V gene's germline CDR1 is SGHAT and CDR2 FQNNGV. The CDR3 extends over 15 amino acids. V was trimmed by 5 bases and J by 0 bases, leaving 11 bases between them. The CDR3: CASSPGRFSGNTIYF. In DNA form, the CDR3 reads TGTGCCAGCAGCCCCGGACGGTTCTCTGGAAACACCATATATTTT.

In this sample, this clonotype turned up many times. J is TRBJ2-5 and V is TRBV2; D not resolved. Germline lookup yields CDR1 SNHLY and CDR2 FYNNEI. V lost 4 bases to trimming and J lost 4 bases, with 10 bases between them. The CDR3 totals 13 residues. CDR3 region: CASSAGPAETQYF. The CDR3 bases are TGTGCCAGCAGTGCCGGACCCGCAGAGACCCAGTACTTC. The full variable domain, rest sourced from reference TRBV2 and TRBJ2-5, is EPEVTQTPSHQVTQMGQEVILRCVPISNHLYFYWYRQILGQKVEFLVSFYNNEISEKSEIFDDQFSVERPDGSNFTLKIRSTKLEDSAMYFCASSAGPAETQYFGPGTRLLVL.

J is TRBJ2-1 and V is TRBV20-1; the D gene is possibly TRBD2 (6 bases). Trimming left V 1 base short and J 1 base short, with 14 bases between. The CDR3 sequence is 16 residues long. Germline V CDR1 and CDR2: DFQATT, SNEGSKA (reference sequence). CDR3 nucleotides: TGCAGTGCTAGAGCGGGCCTAGCGTTGTCCTACAATGAGCAGTTCTTC. It encodes CSARAGLALSYNEQFF.

The chain carries TRBV2 and TRBJ1-2; D is possibly TRBD1 (5 bases). The ends were cut back, 6 bases at V and 6 bases at J, with 11 bases in the middle. Germline V gene data show CDR1 as SNHLY and CDR2 as FYNNEI. The CDR3 loop spans 12 amino acids. CDR3 sequence (DNA): TGTGCCAGCAGGTCAAGGGGCGATGGCTACACCTTC. Translation gives CASRSRGDGYTF.

This clonotype was seen a few times. V and J are TRBV6-5 and TRBJ1-4; D may be TRBD1 (5 bases). The CDR3 spans 14 residues. The V and J ends lost 6 bases and 4 bases respectively, with 12 bases between them. Germline lookup yields CDR1 MNHEY and CDR2 SVGAGI. DNA for the CDR3: TGTGCCAGCAGCCTCAGGGAGAGTAATGAAAAACTGTTTTTT. Translating gives CASSLRESNEKLFF.